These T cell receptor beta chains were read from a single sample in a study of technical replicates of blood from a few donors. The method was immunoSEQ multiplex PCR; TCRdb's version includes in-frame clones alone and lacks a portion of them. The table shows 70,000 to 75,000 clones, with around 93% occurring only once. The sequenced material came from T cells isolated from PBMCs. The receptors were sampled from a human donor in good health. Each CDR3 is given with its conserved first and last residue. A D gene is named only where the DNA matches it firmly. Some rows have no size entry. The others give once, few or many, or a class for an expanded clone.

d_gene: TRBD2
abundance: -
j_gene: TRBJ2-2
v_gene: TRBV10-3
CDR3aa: CAITGTSGGVNTGELFF
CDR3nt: TGTGCCATCACAGGGACTAGCGGAGGGGTGAACACCGGGGAGCTGTTTTTT

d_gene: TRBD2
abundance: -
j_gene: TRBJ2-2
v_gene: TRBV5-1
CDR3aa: CASSKTSGGLNTGELFF
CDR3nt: TGCGCCAGCAGCAAAACTAGCGGGGGCCTGAACACCGGGGAGCTGTTTTTT

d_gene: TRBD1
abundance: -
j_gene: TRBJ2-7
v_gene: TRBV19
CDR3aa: CASSPGQGLYEQYF
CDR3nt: TGTGCCAGTAGCCCGGGACAGGGGCTCTACGAGCAGTACTTC

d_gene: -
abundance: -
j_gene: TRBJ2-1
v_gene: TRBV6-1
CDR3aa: CASSVEVISYNEQFF
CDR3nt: TGTGCCAGCAGTGTGGAGGTGATATCCTACAATGAGCAGTTCTTC

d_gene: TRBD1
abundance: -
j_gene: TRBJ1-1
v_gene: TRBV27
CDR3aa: CASSTGTGYMNTEAFF
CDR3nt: TGTGCCAGCAGTACCGGGACAGGATACATGAACACTGAAGCTTTCTTT

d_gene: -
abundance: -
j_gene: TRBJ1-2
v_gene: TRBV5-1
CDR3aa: CASSLAQNYGYTF
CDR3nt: TGCGCCAGCAGCTTGGCGCAGAACTATGGCTACACCTTC

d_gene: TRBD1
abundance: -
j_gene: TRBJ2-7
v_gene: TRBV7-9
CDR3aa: CASSLYPGQGRNEQYF
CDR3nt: TGTGCCAGCAGCTTGTACCCCGGACAGGGGCGCAACGAGCAGTACTTC

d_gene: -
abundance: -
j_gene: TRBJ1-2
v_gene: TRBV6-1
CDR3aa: CASSEAGGAGGYTF
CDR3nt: TGTGCCAGCAGTGAAGCCGGGGGGGCGGGTGGCTACACCTTC

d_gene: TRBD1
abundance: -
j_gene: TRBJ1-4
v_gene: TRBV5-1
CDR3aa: CASSLLQGQEATNEKLFF
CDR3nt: TGCGCCAGCAGCTTATTACAGGGACAGGAGGCAACTAATGAAAAACTGTTTTTT

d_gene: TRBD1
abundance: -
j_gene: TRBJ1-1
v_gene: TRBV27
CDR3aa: CASSPGQGALNTEAFF
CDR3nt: TGTGCCAGCAGTCCGGGACAGGGGGCGTTGAACACTGAAGCTTTCTTT

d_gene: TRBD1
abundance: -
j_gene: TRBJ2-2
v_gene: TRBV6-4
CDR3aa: CASSDSLGTDAGELFF
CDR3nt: TGTGCCAGCAGTGACTCGCTCGGGACAGATGCCGGGGAGCTGTTTTTT

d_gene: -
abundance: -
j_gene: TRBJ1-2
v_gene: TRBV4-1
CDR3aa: CASSQEKGSHYTF
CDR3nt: TGCGCCAGCAGCCAAGAAAAAGGGAGTCACTACACCTTC

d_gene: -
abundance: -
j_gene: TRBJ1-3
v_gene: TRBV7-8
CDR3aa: CASSLDLGAGNTIYF
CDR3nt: TGTGCCAGCAGCTTAGACCTGGGAGCTGGAAACACCATATATTTT

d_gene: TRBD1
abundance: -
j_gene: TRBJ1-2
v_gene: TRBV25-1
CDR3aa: CASSAQTGYNYGYTF
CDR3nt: TGTGCCAGCAGTGCCCAGACAGGGTATAACTATGGCTACACCTTC

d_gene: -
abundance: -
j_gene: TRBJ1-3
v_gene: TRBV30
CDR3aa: CAWSVGLGDTIYF
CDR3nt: TGTGCCTGGAGTGTAGGTCTTGGAGACACCATATATTTT

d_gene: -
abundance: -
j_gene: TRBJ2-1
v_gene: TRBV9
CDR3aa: CASRTGEEPEQFF
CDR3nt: TGTGCCAGCAGGACGGGAGAGGAGCCTGAGCAGTTCTTC

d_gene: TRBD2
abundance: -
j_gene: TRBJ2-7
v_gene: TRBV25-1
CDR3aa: CASSESGSSYEQYF
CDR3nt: TGTGCCAGCAGTGAAAGCGGGAGCTCCTACGAGCAGTACTTC

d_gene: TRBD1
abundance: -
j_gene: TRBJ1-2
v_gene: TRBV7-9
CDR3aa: CASSLGDKDRGLGGYTF
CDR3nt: TGTGCCAGCAGCTTAGGGGATAAGGACAGGGGGCTAGGTGGCTACACCTTC

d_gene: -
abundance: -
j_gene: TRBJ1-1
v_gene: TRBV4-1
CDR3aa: CASSHEGETEAFF
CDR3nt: TGCGCCAGCAGCCATGAGGGTGAGACTGAAGCTTTCTTT

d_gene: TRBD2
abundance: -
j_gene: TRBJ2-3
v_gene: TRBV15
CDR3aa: CATSRDWGGSGRRVGDTQYF
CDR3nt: TGTGCCACCAGCAGGGATTGGGGAGGGAGCGGGAGACGGGTTGGAGATACGCAGTATTTT

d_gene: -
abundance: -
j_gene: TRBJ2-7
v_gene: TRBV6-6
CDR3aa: CASRRAELVYEQYF
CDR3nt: TGTGCCAGCAGGCGAGCGGAACTAGTATACGAGCAGTACTTC

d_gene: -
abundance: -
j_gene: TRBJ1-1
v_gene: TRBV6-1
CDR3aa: CASSSLGEVAFF
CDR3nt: TGTGCCAGCAGTTCATTGGGGGAGGTAGCTTTCTTT

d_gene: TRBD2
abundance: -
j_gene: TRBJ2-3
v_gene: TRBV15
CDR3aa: CATLAGGPTDTQYF
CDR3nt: TGTGCCACCTTAGCGGGGGGGCCCACAGATACGCAGTATTTT

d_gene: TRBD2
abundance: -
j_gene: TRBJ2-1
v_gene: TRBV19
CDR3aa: CASSLSRGSGRGQFF
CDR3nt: TGTGCCAGTAGTCTCTCACGGGGGAGCGGGAGAGGGCAGTTCTTC

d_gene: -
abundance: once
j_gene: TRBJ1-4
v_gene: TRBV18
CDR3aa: CASSPPAATNEKLFF
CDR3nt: TGTGCCAGCTCACCACCGGCAGCAACTAATGAAAAACTGTTTTTT

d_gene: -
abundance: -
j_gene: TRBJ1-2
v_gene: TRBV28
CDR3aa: CASSLIVAGHYGYTF
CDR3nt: TGTGCCAGCAGCCTCATCGTGGCAGGGCACTATGGCTACACCTTC